These T cell receptor beta chains were read from a single sample in a study of blood T cell repertoires in COVID-19. Generated by immunoSEQ multiplex PCR, the TCRdb table keeps only in-frame clones and is missing some. This sample has roughly 420,000 clones, with approximately 87% found just once. Sequencing was carried out using PBMCs or T cells enriched from blood (not recorded which). These receptors were obtained from a woman aged 25 to 45 with acute COVID-19. The CDR3 runs from the conserved cysteine through the conserved F or W. D genes are given only for firm matches.

J gene: TRBJ2-3
D gene: -
V gene: TRBV5-1
CDR3 protein: CASSLVVTDTQYF

J gene: TRBJ2-1
D gene: -
V gene: TRBV18
CDR3 protein: CASSPPDVGGNEQFF

J gene: TRBJ2-7
D gene: -
V gene: TRBV9
CDR3 protein: CASSVGESVVSYEQYF

J gene: TRBJ2-3
D gene: TRBD2
V gene: TRBV6-1
CDR3 protein: CASSELEGGFTDTQYF

J gene: TRBJ2-7
D gene: -
V gene: TRBV5-1
CDR3 protein: CASSLETVSSYEQYF

J gene: TRBJ2-3
D gene: -
V gene: TRBV5-4
CDR3 protein: CASGSERRDTQYF

J gene: TRBJ2-3
D gene: -
V gene: TRBV7-9
CDR3 protein: CASSLYQDSTDTQYF

J gene: TRBJ2-5
D gene: TRBD2
V gene: TRBV6-5
CDR3 protein: CASGGLAQETQYF

J gene: TRBJ1-4
D gene: -
V gene: TRBV7-2
CDR3 protein: CASSSRRGTNEKLFF

J gene: TRBJ1-1
D gene: -
V gene: TRBV6-2/TRBV6-3
CDR3 protein: CASSYILGGAGEAFF

J gene: TRBJ1-6
D gene: TRBD1
V gene: TRBV28
CDR3 protein: CASSRGGAGGHLTSPLHF

J gene: TRBJ2-2
D gene: TRBD1
V gene: TRBV5-1
CDR3 protein: CASSLYGTGSTGELFF

J gene: TRBJ1-5
D gene: -
V gene: TRBV3-1/TRBV3-2
CDR3 protein: CASSQSIGSNQPQHF

J gene: TRBJ2-7
D gene: TRBD1
V gene: TRBV6-5
CDR3 protein: CAILRDRAYEQYF

J gene: TRBJ1-2
D gene: TRBD1
V gene: TRBV19
CDR3 protein: CASRQTGVDGYTF

J gene: TRBJ1-5
D gene: -
V gene: TRBV28
CDR3 protein: CASSWESNQPQHF

J gene: TRBJ1-1
D gene: TRBD1
V gene: TRBV12-3/TRBV12-4
CDR3 protein: CASISGTGIKAFF

J gene: TRBJ1-2
D gene: -
V gene: TRBV7-9
CDR3 protein: CASSLALSHGYTF

J gene: TRBJ1-6
D gene: -
V gene: TRBV30
CDR3 protein: CAWSPWGSSSPLHF

J gene: TRBJ2-7
D gene: TRBD1
V gene: TRBV4-3
CDR3 protein: CASSGRGQGDEQYF

J gene: TRBJ2-5
D gene: TRBD1
V gene: TRBV4-3
CDR3 protein: CASSNGQGEGETQYF

J gene: TRBJ1-5
D gene: TRBD1
V gene: TRBV2
CDR3 protein: CASSAQGARGSNQPQHF

J gene: TRBJ2-7
D gene: -
V gene: TRBV18
CDR3 protein: CASSQRTFSYEQYF

J gene: TRBJ1-5
D gene: TRBD1
V gene: TRBV7-8
CDR3 protein: CASSLGQDSNQPQHF

J gene: TRBJ1-2
D gene: TRBD1
V gene: TRBV13
CDR3 protein: CASSPAGTGGFDGYTF

J gene: TRBJ2-7
D gene: -
V gene: TRBV6-2/TRBV6-3
CDR3 protein: CASSYQGGEQYF

J gene: TRBJ2-1
D gene: -
V gene: TRBV10-3
CDR3 protein: CATGGRTNNEQFF

J gene: TRBJ1-5
D gene: -
V gene: TRBV7-2
CDR3 protein: CASSLVGGFNQPQHF

J gene: TRBJ1-4
D gene: -
V gene: TRBV19
CDR3 protein: CASKAPRRDEKLFF

J gene: TRBJ1-2
D gene: -
V gene: TRBV2
CDR3 protein: CASRRDKAGYTF

J gene: TRBJ2-5
D gene: -
V gene: TRBV18
CDR3 protein: CASSRNPPGETQYF

J gene: TRBJ1-5
D gene: TRBD1
V gene: TRBV5-1
CDR3 protein: CASSETGGNQPQHF

J gene: TRBJ2-3
D gene: -
V gene: TRBV5-4
CDR3 protein: CASKGGGATDTQYF

J gene: TRBJ1-1
D gene: TRBD1
V gene: TRBV10-3
CDR3 protein: CAISEPTQGVNTEAFF

J gene: TRBJ2-2
D gene: TRBD2
V gene: TRBV9
CDR3 protein: CASSVYQRGGSGELFF

J gene: TRBJ1-1
D gene: TRBD1
V gene: TRBV27
CDR3 protein: CASSPKSTGVNTEAFF

J gene: TRBJ1-2
D gene: TRBD1
V gene: TRBV19
CDR3 protein: CASSLTLGQGNLYGYTF

J gene: TRBJ2-5
D gene: -
V gene: TRBV12-3/TRBV12-4
CDR3 protein: CASSLIRETQYF

J gene: TRBJ2-1
D gene: -
V gene: TRBV24-1
CDR3 protein: CATSPAGFYNEQFF

J gene: TRBJ2-5
D gene: -
V gene: TRBV11-2
CDR3 protein: CASSFIGSGWQETQYF

J gene: TRBJ1-1
D gene: -
V gene: TRBV9
CDR3 protein: CASSVVGGRAFF

J gene: TRBJ1-5
D gene: -
V gene: TRBV14
CDR3 protein: CASSQQRNQPQHF

J gene: TRBJ2-7
D gene: -
V gene: TRBV4-3
CDR3 protein: CASSQEDGSSYEQYF

J gene: TRBJ2-7
D gene: TRBD2
V gene: TRBV9
CDR3 protein: CASSVGTSGGYEQYF

J gene: TRBJ2-7
D gene: TRBD1
V gene: TRBV5-1
CDR3 protein: CASSLVGQGFDEQYF

J gene: TRBJ1-3
D gene: TRBD1
V gene: TRBV11-2
CDR3 protein: CASSLDRVRGTDHSGNTIYF

J gene: TRBJ1-2
D gene: -
V gene: TRBV9
CDR3 protein: CASSVEAVSNYGYTF

J gene: TRBJ1-6
D gene: -
V gene: TRBV6-1
CDR3 protein: CASSERGRSPLHF

J gene: TRBJ1-5
D gene: TRBD1
V gene: TRBV19
CDR3 protein: CASSMVRGQNSNQPQHF